Listed below are T cell receptor beta chains from one sample, sequenced in a study of a mutant IDH1 vaccine in newly diagnosed glioma. Sequenced by immunoSEQ multiplex PCR; TCRdb stores in-frame clones only, minus some. The sample has about 40,000 clones; roughly 84% are singletons. Their antigens are not known. The sequencing used PBMCs, collected from a glioma patient whose treatment included an IDH1 peptide vaccine. Every receptor here comes from a woman aged 50 to 60 with glioma. Both conserved end residues are part of each CDR3.

J gene,V gene,CDR3 protein
TRBJ2-7,TRBV7-9,CASSREYEQYF
TRBJ1-6,TRBV18,CASSPNINSPLHF
TRBJ1-1,TRBV19,CASSIWENTEAFF
TRBJ1-1,TRBV4-1,CASSQGRGATEAFF
TRBJ2-1,TRBV5-4,CASSSLEPYNEQFF
TRBJ1-2,TRBV7-9,CASSFVGQTYGYTF
TRBJ1-5,TRBV4-3,CASSQELSGWNQPQHF
TRBJ2-1,TRBV6-5,CASRPSSYNEQFF
TRBJ2-2,TRBV4-1,CASSQPGLAGGGTGELFF
TRBJ1-2,TRBV5-1,CASSLALARGGYTF
TRBJ1-1,TRBV4-2,CASSQEEINTEAFF
TRBJ1-1,TRBV19,CASSVRTEGNTEAFF
TRBJ2-5,TRBV18,CASSPSSARGRLQETQYF
TRBJ1-1,TRBV6-1,CASSEIQGANTEAFF
TRBJ1-1,TRBV29-1,CSVETGMNTEAFF
TRBJ1-6,TRBV5-6,CASSLSGAHSPLHF
TRBJ1-3,TRBV30,CAGGQGNTIYF
TRBJ1-1,TRBV9,CASSGNTDTEAFF
TRBJ1-2,TRBV15,CATSRDRGRNYGYTF
TRBJ1-1,TRBV11-2,CASSLRSGDMNTEAFF
TRBJ1-2,TRBV10-2,CASTSTGGWDGYTF
TRBJ1-1,TRBV5-1,CASSLSPGADTEAFF
TRBJ1-1,TRBV11-3,CASREQGASGTEAFF
TRBJ2-2,TRBV5-1,CASSLSAASTGELFF
TRBJ1-2,TRBV30,CAWSNSLRRGDGGYTF
TRBJ2-7,TRBV27,CASGPRQVSLEQYF
TRBJ2-7,TRBV5-1,CASRPAFGGLYEQYF
TRBJ1-5,TRBV2,CASSESGFGQPQHF
TRBJ2-5,TRBV28,CASRGGRGYQETQYF
TRBJ2-7,TRBV6-5,CASSSGRIYEQYF
TRBJ2-7,TRBV29-1,CSVMGTGGLWEQYF
TRBJ2-2,TRBV5-1,CASSLPNTGELFF
TRBJ1-1,TRBV4-2,CASSQGQGNTEAFF
TRBJ2-7,TRBV30,CAWSAGLSTGEQYF
TRBJ2-4,TRBV5-5,CASSLGDREGKNIQYF
TRBJ2-3,TRBV30,CAWNRQGTDTQYF
TRBJ1-2,TRBV19,CATHRVGAVSYGYTF
TRBJ1-2,TRBV7-9,CASSLGTTPGYTF